This TCR beta chain is from a study of beta chain features in type 1 diabetes. As for the study in general: The examined sorted cells totaled approximately 100 million across samples.

Study conclusions and caveats: Moderate but significant shortening of TCRB CDR3s was recorded in all four CD4+ subsets from Type 1 diabetes patients. There were fewer insertions and more deletions at the VDJ junctions of type 1 diabetes patients.

Averaging about 120 mL, one heparinised blood draw was given by each donor. Expressed TCRB transcripts were sequenced, since all the RNA that had been isolated was reverse transcribed. The assay was immunoSEQ multiplex PCR, and TCRdb's table has in-frame clones only and misses some. Of 350,000 to 450,000 clones in the sample, more than 12% were seen once. A remark on this clone: As yet, its antigen is unknown.

The germline gives CDR1 SGHRS, CDR2 YFSETQ. V lost 4 bases to trimming and J lost 0 bases, with 10 bases between them. This CDR3 comprises 14 residues. This TCR came from a woman aged 18-29 years in good health. V gene TRBV5-1 combines with J gene TRBJ2-5; D remains ambiguous. The sample comprised naive CD4+ T cells from blood. CDR3 protein: CASSPERYQETQYF. The DNA of the CDR3 is TGCGCCAGCAGCCCCGAGAGGTACCAAGAGACCCAGTACTTC.